These T cell receptor beta chains were read from a single sample in a study of cytotoxic CD8 clonotypes in ibrutinib-treated CLL. Assay used: immunoSEQ multiplex PCR; TCRdb lists only in-frame clones, some missing. The sample carries roughly 6,000 clones, 65% to 75% recorded once. Sequencing was performed on PBMCs, taken before ibrutinib treatment. Receptor source: a human donor with chronic lymphocytic leukemia. Both conserved end residues are part of each CDR3. D genes are given only for firm matches. Clone size appears in some rows only: once, few, many, or a class for an expanded clone.

j_call: TRBJ2-3; clone_size: NA; d_call: TRBD2; v_call: TRBV4-2; cdr3_aa: CASSQDLAGGTDTQYF; cdr3_nt: TGTGCCAGCAGCCAAGATCTAGCGGGAGGGACAGATACGCAGTATTTT
j_call: TRBJ2-7; clone_size: NA; d_call: NA; v_call: TRBV25-1; cdr3_aa: CASSNPPGQGTYEQYF; cdr3_nt: TGTGCCAGCAGTAATCCGCCGGGACAAGGGACCTACGAGCAGTACTTC
j_call: TRBJ2-7; clone_size: once; d_call: TRBD2; v_call: TRBV7-2; cdr3_aa: CASSLAGTSGYEQYF; cdr3_nt: TGTGCCAGCAGCTTAGCGGGGACTAGCGGATACGAGCAGTACTTC
j_call: TRBJ2-3; clone_size: NA; d_call: TRBD2; v_call: TRBV30; cdr3_aa: CAWSLRGLAGGGETQYF; cdr3_nt: TGTGCCTGGAGCCTACGTGGACTAGCGGGAGGGGGGGAAACGCAGTATTTT
j_call: TRBJ1-4; clone_size: few; d_call: TRBD1; v_call: TRBV4-1; cdr3_aa: CASSQGDAGGTNEKLFF; cdr3_nt: TGCGCCAGCAGCCAAGGGGATGCAGGGGGAACTAATGAAAAACTGTTTTTT
j_call: TRBJ1-4; clone_size: few; d_call: NA; v_call: TRBV6-1; cdr3_aa: CASRGDNEKLFF; cdr3_nt: TGTGCCAGCAGGGGAGATAATGAAAAACTGTTTTTT
j_call: TRBJ1-1; clone_size: NA; d_call: NA; v_call: TRBV6-5; cdr3_aa: CASQGRGYTEAFF; cdr3_nt: TGTGCCAGCCAGGGGCGCGGGTACACTGAAGCTTTCTTT
j_call: TRBJ2-7; clone_size: NA; d_call: TRBD1; v_call: TRBV18; cdr3_aa: CASSRDRGQRSSYEQYF; cdr3_nt: TGTGCCAGCTCACGGGACAGGGGACAAAGGAGCTCCTACGAGCAGTACTTC
j_call: TRBJ2-7; clone_size: NA; d_call: NA; v_call: TRBV7-2; cdr3_aa: CASSRLQRSYEQYF; cdr3_nt: TGTGCCAGCAGCCGCCTACAGCGATCCTACGAGCAGTACTTC
j_call: TRBJ2-1; clone_size: NA; d_call: NA; v_call: TRBV2; cdr3_aa: CASSGIWLAQYNEQFF; cdr3_nt: TGTGCCAGCAGTGGGATATGGCTAGCGCAGTACAATGAGCAGTTCTTC
j_call: TRBJ2-1; clone_size: NA; d_call: NA; v_call: TRBV2; cdr3_aa: CASSENLDEQFF; cdr3_nt: TGTGCCAGCAGTGAAAATCTTGATGAGCAGTTCTTC
j_call: TRBJ2-2; clone_size: NA; d_call: TRBD2; v_call: TRBV2; cdr3_aa: CASTWGLAGGASTGELFF; cdr3_nt: TGTGCCAGCACCTGGGGGCTAGCGGGAGGGGCGAGCACCGGGGAGCTGTTTTTT
j_call: TRBJ2-5; clone_size: once; d_call: NA; v_call: TRBV11-3; cdr3_aa: CASSLNLQGTRETQYF; cdr3_nt: TGTGCCAGCAGCTTAAATTTGCAGGGGACAAGGGAGACCCAGTACTTC
j_call: TRBJ2-2; clone_size: NA; d_call: TRBD2; v_call: TRBV5-8; cdr3_aa: CASSPRGAGPTGELFF; cdr3_nt: TGTGCCAGCAGCCCCCGGGGAGCGGGACCCACCGGGGAGCTGTTTTTT
j_call: TRBJ2-7; clone_size: NA; d_call: NA; v_call: TRBV6-1; cdr3_aa: CASSSGGREQYF; cdr3_nt: TGTGCCAGCAGTTCTGGAGGAAGGGAGCAGTACTTC
j_call: TRBJ1-2; clone_size: NA; d_call: NA; v_call: TRBV30; cdr3_aa: CAWSAQTGGYTF; cdr3_nt: TGTGCCTGGAGTGCCCAAACCGGAGGCTACACCTTC
j_call: TRBJ1-4; clone_size: NA; d_call: TRBD1; v_call: TRBV9; cdr3_aa: CASSVGRGDEKLFF; cdr3_nt: TGTGCCAGCAGCGTAGGCAGGGGGGATGAAAAACTGTTTTTT
j_call: TRBJ1-1; clone_size: NA; d_call: NA; v_call: TRBV6-1; cdr3_aa: CAIQGVEEAFF; cdr3_nt: TGTGCCATCCAGGGTGTAGAAGAAGCTTTCTTT
j_call: TRBJ2-7; clone_size: NA; d_call: NA; v_call: TRBV9; cdr3_aa: CASSPPGGESRYEQYF; cdr3_nt: TGTGCCAGCAGCCCTCCCGGGGGAGAAAGCCGCTACGAGCAGTACTTC
j_call: TRBJ1-2; clone_size: NA; d_call: NA; v_call: TRBV23-1; cdr3_aa: CASSHYGYTF; cdr3_nt: TGCGCCAGCAGTCACTATGGCTACACCTTC
j_call: TRBJ2-7; clone_size: NA; d_call: NA; v_call: TRBV7-3; cdr3_aa: CASSLNPDEQYF; cdr3_nt: TGTGCCAGCAGCTTAAACCCGGACGAGCAGTACTTC
j_call: TRBJ1-2; clone_size: NA; d_call: NA; v_call: TRBV14; cdr3_aa: CASSQADSGYGYTF; cdr3_nt: TGTGCCAGCAGCCAAGCGGACTCAGGGTATGGCTACACCTTC
j_call: TRBJ2-5; clone_size: NA; d_call: NA; v_call: TRBV7-9; cdr3_aa: CASSFNREETQYF; cdr3_nt: TGTGCCAGCAGCTTTAACAGGGAGGAGACCCAGTACTTC
j_call: TRBJ2-5; clone_size: NA; d_call: NA; v_call: TRBV11-3; cdr3_aa: CASSSRGREETQYF; cdr3_nt: TGTGCCAGCAGCTCCAGGGGACGGGAAGAGACCCAGTACTTC
j_call: TRBJ2-1; clone_size: once; d_call: NA; v_call: TRBV4-1; cdr3_aa: CASSQEFGSHWVGDNEQFF; cdr3_nt: TGCGCCAGCAGCCAAGAATTCGGAAGTCACTGGGTGGGGGACAATGAGCAGTTCTTC
j_call: TRBJ2-3; clone_size: NA; d_call: TRBD2; v_call: TRBV25-1; cdr3_aa: CASSATSGRADTQYF; cdr3_nt: TGTGCCAGCAGTGCGACTAGCGGGAGGGCAGATACGCAGTATTTT
j_call: TRBJ2-1; clone_size: NA; d_call: NA; v_call: TRBV29-1; cdr3_aa: CSVGQGGYEQFF; cdr3_nt: TGCAGCGTTGGGCAGGGCGGGTATGAGCAGTTCTTC
j_call: TRBJ2-7; clone_size: NA; d_call: TRBD2; v_call: TRBV29-1; cdr3_aa: CSALAGGAWYEQYF; cdr3_nt: TGCAGCGCCTTAGCGGGAGGGGCTTGGTACGAGCAGTACTTC
j_call: TRBJ2-7; clone_size: NA; d_call: TRBD2; v_call: TRBV6-5; cdr3_aa: CASSYSGLAAYEQYF; cdr3_nt: TGTGCCAGCAGTTACTCGGGACTAGCCGCCTACGAGCAGTACTTC
j_call: TRBJ2-1; clone_size: NA; d_call: TRBD2; v_call: TRBV2; cdr3_aa: CASSVPVSGSAYASYNEQFF; cdr3_nt: TGTGCCAGCAGTGTCCCGGTTAGCGGGAGTGCCTACGCTTCCTACAATGAGCAGTTCTTC
j_call: TRBJ2-1; clone_size: NA; d_call: TRBD2; v_call: TRBV11-3; cdr3_aa: CASSLTKGTSDYNEQFF; cdr3_nt: TGTGCCAGCAGCTTAACTAAAGGGACTAGTGACTACAATGAGCAGTTCTTC
j_call: TRBJ2-7; clone_size: NA; d_call: NA; v_call: TRBV6-1; cdr3_aa: CAGSGSSDGSYEQYF; cdr3_nt: TGTGCCGGGTCGGGGTCTAGCGACGGGAGCTACGAGCAGTACTTC
j_call: TRBJ2-2; clone_size: NA; d_call: NA; v_call: TRBV10-3; cdr3_aa: CAISEIIVGGVDTGELFF; cdr3_nt: TGTGCCATCAGTGAAATTATTGTCGGGGGAGTAGACACCGGGGAGCTGTTTTTT
j_call: TRBJ2-3; clone_size: few; d_call: TRBD2; v_call: TRBV10-1; cdr3_aa: CASSVLRLAGGCTDTQYF; cdr3_nt: TGCGCCAGCAGTGTTCTAAGACTAGCGGGAGGATGCACAGATACGCAGTATTTT
j_call: TRBJ2-2; clone_size: NA; d_call: NA; v_call: TRBV5-6; cdr3_aa: CASSSGVTGELFF; cdr3_nt: TGTGCCAGCAGCTCCGGGGTAACCGGGGAGCTGTTTTTT
j_call: TRBJ2-3; clone_size: NA; d_call: TRBD2; v_call: TRBV11-3; cdr3_aa: CASSPRTSVGYTQYF; cdr3_nt: TGTGCCAGCAGCCCCCGGACTAGCGTCGGATATACGCAGTATTTT
j_call: TRBJ1-5; clone_size: NA; d_call: NA; v_call: TRBV6-1; cdr3_aa: CASGGQLYSNQPQHF; cdr3_nt: TGTGCCAGCGGGGGACAACTTTATAGCAATCAGCCCCAGCATTTT
j_call: TRBJ1-3; clone_size: NA; d_call: NA; v_call: TRBV10-2; cdr3_aa: CASSEGWAGNTIYF; cdr3_nt: TGCGCCAGCAGTGAAGGTTGGGCTGGAAACACCATATATTTT
j_call: TRBJ2-2; clone_size: NA; d_call: TRBD1; v_call: TRBV19; cdr3_aa: CATKGPTGLNTGELFF; cdr3_nt: TGTGCCACTAAGGGCCCGACAGGGCTGAACACCGGGGAGCTGTTTTTT
j_call: TRBJ2-1; clone_size: NA; d_call: TRBD2; v_call: TRBV7-3; cdr3_aa: CASSPYSLQVWASGGGNEQFF; cdr3_nt: TGTGCCAGCAGCCCCTACTCCCTTCAGGTCTGGGCTAGCGGGGGTGGAAATGAGCAGTTCTTC
j_call: TRBJ2-1; clone_size: NA; d_call: TRBD2; v_call: TRBV4-1; cdr3_aa: CASSQDRTSGHIYNEQFF; cdr3_nt: TGCGCCAGCAGCCAAGATCGCACTAGCGGCCATATTTACAATGAGCAGTTCTTC
j_call: TRBJ2-7; clone_size: NA; d_call: TRBD2; v_call: TRBV5-4; cdr3_aa: CASSFSGTSYEQYF; cdr3_nt: TGTGCCAGCAGCTTTAGCGGGACCTCCTACGAGCAGTACTTC
j_call: TRBJ1-2; clone_size: NA; d_call: TRBD1; v_call: TRBV7-2; cdr3_aa: CASSFIRGDGGYTF; cdr3_nt: TGTGCCAGCAGTTTCATCAGGGGGGATGGTGGCTACACCTTC
j_call: TRBJ2-7; clone_size: NA; d_call: NA; v_call: TRBV6-1; cdr3_aa: CASSEAHRSAYEQYF; cdr3_nt: TGTGCCAGCAGTGAAGCTCACAGGTCAGCCTACGAGCAGTACTTC
j_call: TRBJ2-1; clone_size: NA; d_call: NA; v_call: TRBV6-5; cdr3_aa: CASSAGTRGLHEQFF; cdr3_nt: TGTGCCAGCAGTGCCGGGACACGAGGGTTGCATGAGCAGTTCTTC
j_call: TRBJ1-2; clone_size: NA; d_call: TRBD1; v_call: TRBV19; cdr3_aa: CASRGTQGGNYGYTF; cdr3_nt: TGTGCCAGTAGGGGAACACAGGGGGGAAACTATGGCTACACCTTC
j_call: TRBJ2-5; clone_size: NA; d_call: TRBD1; v_call: TRBV19; cdr3_aa: CASSANRGETQYF; cdr3_nt: TGTGCCAGTAGTGCCAACAGGGGTGAGACCCAGTACTTC
j_call: TRBJ2-1; clone_size: NA; d_call: NA; v_call: TRBV11-3; cdr3_aa: CASSLRQMGDEQFF; cdr3_nt: TGTGCCAGCAGCTTACGACAGATGGGAGATGAGCAGTTCTTC
j_call: TRBJ2-7; clone_size: NA; d_call: NA; v_call: TRBV28; cdr3_aa: CASSLRSSYEQYF; cdr3_nt: TGTGCCAGCAGTTTGCGCAGCTCCTACGAGCAGTACTTC
j_call: TRBJ1-3; clone_size: once; d_call: NA; v_call: TRBV27; cdr3_aa: CASSFGGDGNTIYF; cdr3_nt: TGTGCCAGCAGTTTTGGAGGGGATGGAAACACCATATATTTT
j_call: TRBJ2-7; clone_size: few; d_call: NA; v_call: TRBV7-9; cdr3_aa: CASSPFLLGSSPRQVYF; cdr3_nt: TGTGCCAGCAGCCCCTTTCTTTTGGGGTCTTCCCCTAGGCAAGTTTACTTC
j_call: TRBJ1-4; clone_size: NA; d_call: NA; v_call: TRBV19; cdr3_aa: CASSGQPNEKLFF; cdr3_nt: TGTGCCAGTAGTGGTCAGCCGAATGAAAAACTGTTTTTT
j_call: TRBJ2-7; clone_size: few; d_call: NA; v_call: TRBV19; cdr3_aa: CASSIAADRYEQYF; cdr3_nt: TGTGCCAGTAGTATAGCCGCCGACAGATACGAGCAGTACTTC
j_call: TRBJ2-7; clone_size: NA; d_call: NA; v_call: TRBV19; cdr3_aa: CASRGPGTYEQYF; cdr3_nt: TGTGCCAGTAGGGGACCGGGCACCTACGAGCAGTACTTC
j_call: TRBJ2-5; clone_size: NA; d_call: NA; v_call: TRBV21-1; cdr3_aa: CASSSKSSGDVPEETQYF; cdr3_nt: TGTGCCAGCAGCAGTAAGTCGTCGGGGGATGTGCCTGAAGAGACCCAGTACTTC
j_call: TRBJ2-7; clone_size: NA; d_call: TRBD2; v_call: TRBV4-1; cdr3_aa: CASSQAAGGLGYEQYF; cdr3_nt: TGCGCCAGCAGCCAAGCAGCGGGGGGGCTAGGGTACGAGCAGTACTTC
j_call: TRBJ1-1; clone_size: few; d_call: NA; v_call: TRBV29-1; cdr3_aa: CSVKRSSTEAFF; cdr3_nt: TGCAGCGTCAAGAGGTCGAGTACTGAAGCTTTCTTT
j_call: TRBJ2-1; clone_size: NA; d_call: TRBD2; v_call: TRBV5-1; cdr3_aa: CASSQREVNEQFF; cdr3_nt: TGCGCCAGCAGCCAGCGGGAGGTTAATGAGCAGTTCTTC
j_call: TRBJ1-5; clone_size: NA; d_call: NA; v_call: TRBV12-5; cdr3_aa: CASAPGRNQPQHF; cdr3_nt: TGTGCTAGTGCCCCCGGTCGCAATCAGCCCCAGCATTTT